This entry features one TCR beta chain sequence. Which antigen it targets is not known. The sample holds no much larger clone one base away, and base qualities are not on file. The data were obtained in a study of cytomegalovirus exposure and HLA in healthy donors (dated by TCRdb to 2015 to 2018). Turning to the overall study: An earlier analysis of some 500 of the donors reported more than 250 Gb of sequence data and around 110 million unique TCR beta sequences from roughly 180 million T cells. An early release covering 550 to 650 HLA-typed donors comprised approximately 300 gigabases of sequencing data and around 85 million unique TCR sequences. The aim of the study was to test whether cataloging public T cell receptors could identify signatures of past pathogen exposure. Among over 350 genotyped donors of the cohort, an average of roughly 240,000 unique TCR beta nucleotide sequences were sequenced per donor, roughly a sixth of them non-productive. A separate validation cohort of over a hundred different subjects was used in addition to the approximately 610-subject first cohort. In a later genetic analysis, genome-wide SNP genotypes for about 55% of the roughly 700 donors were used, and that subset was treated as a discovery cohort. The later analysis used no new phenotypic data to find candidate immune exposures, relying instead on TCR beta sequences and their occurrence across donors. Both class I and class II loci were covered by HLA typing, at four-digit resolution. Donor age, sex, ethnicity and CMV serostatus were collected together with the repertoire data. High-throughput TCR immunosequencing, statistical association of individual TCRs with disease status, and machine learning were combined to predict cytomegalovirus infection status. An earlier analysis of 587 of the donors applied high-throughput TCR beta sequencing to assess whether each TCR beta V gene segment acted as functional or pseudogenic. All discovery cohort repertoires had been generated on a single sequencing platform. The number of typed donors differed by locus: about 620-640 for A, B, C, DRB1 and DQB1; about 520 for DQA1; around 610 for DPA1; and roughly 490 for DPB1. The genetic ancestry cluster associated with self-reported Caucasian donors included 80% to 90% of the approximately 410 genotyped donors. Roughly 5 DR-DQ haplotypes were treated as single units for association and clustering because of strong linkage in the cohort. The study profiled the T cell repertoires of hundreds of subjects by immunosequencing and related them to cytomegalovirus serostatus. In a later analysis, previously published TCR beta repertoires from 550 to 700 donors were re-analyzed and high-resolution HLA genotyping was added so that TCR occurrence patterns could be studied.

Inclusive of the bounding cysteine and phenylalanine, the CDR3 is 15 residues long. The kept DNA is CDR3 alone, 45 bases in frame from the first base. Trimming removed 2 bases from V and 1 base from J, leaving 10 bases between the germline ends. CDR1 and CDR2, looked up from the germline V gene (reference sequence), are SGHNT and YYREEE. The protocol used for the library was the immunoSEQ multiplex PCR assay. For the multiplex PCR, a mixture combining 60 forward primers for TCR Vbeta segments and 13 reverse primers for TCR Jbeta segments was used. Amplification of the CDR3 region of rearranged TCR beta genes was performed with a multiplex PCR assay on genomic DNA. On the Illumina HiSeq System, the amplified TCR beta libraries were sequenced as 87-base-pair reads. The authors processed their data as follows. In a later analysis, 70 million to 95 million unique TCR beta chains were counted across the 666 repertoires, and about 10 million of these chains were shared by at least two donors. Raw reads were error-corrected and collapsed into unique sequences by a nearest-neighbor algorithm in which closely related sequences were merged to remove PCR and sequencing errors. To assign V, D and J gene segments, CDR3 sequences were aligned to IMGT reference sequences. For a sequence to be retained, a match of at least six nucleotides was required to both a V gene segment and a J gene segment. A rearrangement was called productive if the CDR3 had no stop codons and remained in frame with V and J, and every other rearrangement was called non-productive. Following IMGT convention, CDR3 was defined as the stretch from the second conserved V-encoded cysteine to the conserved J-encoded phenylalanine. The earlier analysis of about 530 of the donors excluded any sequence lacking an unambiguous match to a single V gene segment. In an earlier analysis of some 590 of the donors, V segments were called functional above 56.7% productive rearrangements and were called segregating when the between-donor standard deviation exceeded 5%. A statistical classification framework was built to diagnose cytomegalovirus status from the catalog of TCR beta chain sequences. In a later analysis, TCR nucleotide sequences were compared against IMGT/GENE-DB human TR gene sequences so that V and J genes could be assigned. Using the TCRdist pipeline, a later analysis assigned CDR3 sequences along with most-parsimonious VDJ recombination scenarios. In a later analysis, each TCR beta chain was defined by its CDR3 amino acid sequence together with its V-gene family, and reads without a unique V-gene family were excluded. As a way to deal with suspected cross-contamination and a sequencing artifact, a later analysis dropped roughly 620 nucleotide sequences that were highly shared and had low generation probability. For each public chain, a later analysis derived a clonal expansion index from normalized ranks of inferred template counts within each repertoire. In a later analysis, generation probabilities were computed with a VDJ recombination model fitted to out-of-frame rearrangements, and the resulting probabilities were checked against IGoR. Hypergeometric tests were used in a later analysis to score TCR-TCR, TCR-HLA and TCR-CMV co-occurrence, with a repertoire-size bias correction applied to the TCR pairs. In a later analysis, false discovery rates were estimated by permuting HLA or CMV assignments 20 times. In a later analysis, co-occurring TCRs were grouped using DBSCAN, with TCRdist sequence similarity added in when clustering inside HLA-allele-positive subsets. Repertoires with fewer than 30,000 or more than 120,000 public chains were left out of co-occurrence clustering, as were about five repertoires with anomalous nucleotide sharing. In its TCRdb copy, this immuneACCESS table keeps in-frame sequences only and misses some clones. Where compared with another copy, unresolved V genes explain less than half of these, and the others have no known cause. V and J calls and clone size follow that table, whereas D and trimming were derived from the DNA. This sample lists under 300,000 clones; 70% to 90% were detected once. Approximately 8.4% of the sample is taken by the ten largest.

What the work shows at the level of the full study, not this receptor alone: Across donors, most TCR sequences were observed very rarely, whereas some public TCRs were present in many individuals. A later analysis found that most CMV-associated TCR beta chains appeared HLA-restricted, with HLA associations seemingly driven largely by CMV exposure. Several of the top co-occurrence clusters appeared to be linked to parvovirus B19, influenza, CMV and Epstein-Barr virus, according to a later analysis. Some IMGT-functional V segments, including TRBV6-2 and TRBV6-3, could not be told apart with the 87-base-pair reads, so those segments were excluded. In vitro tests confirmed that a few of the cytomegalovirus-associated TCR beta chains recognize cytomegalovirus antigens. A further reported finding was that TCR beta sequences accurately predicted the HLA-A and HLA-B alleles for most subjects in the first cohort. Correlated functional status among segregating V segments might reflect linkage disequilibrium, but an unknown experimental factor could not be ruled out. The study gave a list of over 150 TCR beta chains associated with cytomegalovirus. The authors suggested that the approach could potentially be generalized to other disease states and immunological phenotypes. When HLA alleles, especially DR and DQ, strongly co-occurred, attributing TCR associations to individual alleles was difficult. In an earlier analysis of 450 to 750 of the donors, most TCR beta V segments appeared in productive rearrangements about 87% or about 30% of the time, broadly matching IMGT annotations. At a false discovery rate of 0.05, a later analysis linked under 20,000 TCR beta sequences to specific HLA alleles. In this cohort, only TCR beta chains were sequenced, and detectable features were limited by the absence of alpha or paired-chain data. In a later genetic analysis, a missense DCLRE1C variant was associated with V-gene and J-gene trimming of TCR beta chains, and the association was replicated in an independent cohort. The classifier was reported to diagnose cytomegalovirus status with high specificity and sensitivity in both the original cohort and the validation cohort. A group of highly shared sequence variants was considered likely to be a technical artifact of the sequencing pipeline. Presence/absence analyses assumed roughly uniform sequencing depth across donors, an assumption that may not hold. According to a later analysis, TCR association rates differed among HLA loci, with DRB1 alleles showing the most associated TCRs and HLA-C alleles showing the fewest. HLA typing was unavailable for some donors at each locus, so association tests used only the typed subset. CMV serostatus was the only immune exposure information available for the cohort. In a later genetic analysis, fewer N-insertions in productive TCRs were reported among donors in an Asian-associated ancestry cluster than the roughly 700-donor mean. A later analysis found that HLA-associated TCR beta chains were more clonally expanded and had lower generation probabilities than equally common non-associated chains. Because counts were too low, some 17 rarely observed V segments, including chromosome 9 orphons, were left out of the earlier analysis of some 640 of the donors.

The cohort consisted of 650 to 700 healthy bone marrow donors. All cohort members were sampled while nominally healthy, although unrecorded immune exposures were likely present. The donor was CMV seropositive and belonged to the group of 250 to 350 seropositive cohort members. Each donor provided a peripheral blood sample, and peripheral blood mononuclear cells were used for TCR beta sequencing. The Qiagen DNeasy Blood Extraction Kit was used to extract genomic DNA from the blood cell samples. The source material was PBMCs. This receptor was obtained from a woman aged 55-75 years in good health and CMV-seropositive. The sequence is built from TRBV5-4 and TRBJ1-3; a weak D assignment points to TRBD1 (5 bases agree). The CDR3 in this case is CASSLDQGSGNTIYF. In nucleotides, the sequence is TGTGCCAGCAGCTTAGATCAGGGTTCTGGAAACACCATATATTTT.